The next 2 T cell receptor beta chains were all read from a single sample in a study of T-cell memory formation after mild COVID-19. TCRdb ran MiXCR on the 5' RACE reads and lists one entry per CDR3 protein. The data contain 200,000 to 250,000 distinct CDR3 sequences, 9.4% of them singletons. The source material was PBMCs or a T cell subset sorted from them (not recorded which). These receptor sequences come from a man aged 18 to 30 who had mild COVID-19 (a few samples of this study predate the infection). Cell type and time point are not known.

This clonotype was observed a handful of times. The chain combines TRBV6-5 with TRBJ2-7; 11 nucleotides agree with TRBD2. Trimming took 6 bases from V and 2 from J; bases not matched to a gene: 6. This CDR3 is 15 amino acids long. Germline V lookup: CDR1 MNHEY, CDR2 SVGAGI. Here the CDR3 reads CASSQTSGATYEQYV. In DNA form, the CDR3 reads TGTGCCAGCAGCCAGACTAGCGGGGCCACCTACGAGCAGTACGTC.

This clonotype has more than one count but fewer than ten. V gene TRBV11-2 combines with J gene TRBJ1-3; 9 bases line up with TRBD1. CDR1 and CDR2 (germline): SGHAT, FQNNGV. The CDR3 spans 13 residues. Trimming cost V 5 bases and J 8 bases; bases outside gene matches: 4. The CDR3 DNA sequence: TGTGCCAGCAGCCCCTGGACAGGGGACACCATATATTTT. The encoded protein is CASSPWTGDTIYF. Together with reference TRBV11-2 and TRBJ1-3, the CDR3 gives the full variable domain: EAGVAQSPRYKIIEKRQSVAFWCNPISGHATLYWYQQILGQGPKLLIQFQNNGVVDDSQLPKDRFSAERLKGVDSTLKIQPAKLEDSAVYLCASSPWTGDTIYFGEGSWLTVV.